This T cell receptor beta chain was documented in a study of identical twins. Whole-study findings and limits: Partly confounded zero-insertion analyses could result from invariant MAIT and iNKT cells. The models systematically underestimated how much out-of-frame TCR alpha was shared in monozygotic twins.

Trimming took off 10 bases at V and 3 bases at J, with 19 bases between the two ends. The CDR3 consists of 14 residues. In germline, CDR1 is MDHEN, CDR2 SYDVKM. This clonotype was observed a handful of times. No antigen is known for it. cDNA carried unique molecular identifiers, and a universal primer site was added by template switching. One entry per CDR3 protein, called by TCRdb with MiXCR from the 5' RACE reads. Among some 500,000 distinct CDR3 sequences listed, 14% were seen once. These sequences were also reported in another study, on yellow fever vaccine responses in identical twins.

The clonotype originates from a woman between 18 and 29 years old in good health. The source material was CD4+ T cells sorted from blood. V usage is TRBV28 and J usage is TRBJ2-7, with no clear D. The DNA of the CDR3 is TGTGCCACCCTCACCCCGGGCCCCAACTACGAGCAGTACTTC. Its protein product is CATLTPGPNYEQYF.